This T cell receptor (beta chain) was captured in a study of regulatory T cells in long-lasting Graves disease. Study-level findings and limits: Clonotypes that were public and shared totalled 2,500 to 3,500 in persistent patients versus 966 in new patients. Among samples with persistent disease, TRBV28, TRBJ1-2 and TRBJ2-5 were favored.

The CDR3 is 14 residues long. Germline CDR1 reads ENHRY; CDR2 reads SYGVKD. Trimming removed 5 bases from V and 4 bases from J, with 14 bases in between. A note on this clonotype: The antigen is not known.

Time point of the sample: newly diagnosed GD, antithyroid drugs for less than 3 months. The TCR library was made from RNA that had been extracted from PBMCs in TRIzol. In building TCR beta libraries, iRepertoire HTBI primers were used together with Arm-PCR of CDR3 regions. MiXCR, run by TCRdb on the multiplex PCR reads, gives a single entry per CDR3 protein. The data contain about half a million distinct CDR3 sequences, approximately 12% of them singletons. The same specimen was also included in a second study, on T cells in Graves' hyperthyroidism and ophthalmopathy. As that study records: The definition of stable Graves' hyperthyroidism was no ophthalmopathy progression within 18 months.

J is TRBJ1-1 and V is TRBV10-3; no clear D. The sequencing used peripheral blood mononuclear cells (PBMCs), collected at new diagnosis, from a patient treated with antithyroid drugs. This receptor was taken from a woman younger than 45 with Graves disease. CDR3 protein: CAISLDLRSTEAFF. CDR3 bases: TGTGCCATCAGTTTGGACCTTCGAAGCACTGAAGCTTTCTTT.